Listed below are T cell receptor beta chains from one sample, sequenced in a study of cytomegalovirus exposure and HLA in healthy donors. TCRdb keeps only in-frame clones here, not all; method: immunoSEQ multiplex PCR. This repertoire shows a few hundred thousand clones, around 83% found once; its top ten account for over 1.1%. Source material: PBMCs. Source of these receptors: a girl aged 5-17 years in good health and CMV-seronegative. CDR3s include the opening cysteine and the closing phenylalanine or tryptophan. Each record gives: D gene, clone size, V gene, J gene, CDR3 protein, CDR3 DNA. The D gene is left open where the match is weak. The size of a clone is reported for some rows only, either as once, few or many, or as a class for expanded clones.

d_gene: .
abundance: few
v_gene: TRBV4-1
j_gene: TRBJ2-7
CDR3aa: CASSQEHRVTYEQYF
CDR3nt: TGCGCCAGCAGCCAGGAACACAGGGTAACCTACGAGCAGTACTTC

d_gene: .
abundance: .
v_gene: TRBV18
j_gene: TRBJ2-1
CDR3aa: CASSPRPLYNEQFF
CDR3nt: TGTGCCAGCTCACCGAGGCCGCTCTACAATGAGCAGTTCTTC

d_gene: TRBD2
abundance: .
v_gene: TRBV5-1
j_gene: TRBJ2-1
CDR3aa: CASSVTSGGYNEQFF
CDR3nt: TGCGCCAGCAGCGTGACTAGCGGGGGGTACAATGAGCAGTTCTTC

d_gene: .
abundance: .
v_gene: TRBV19
j_gene: TRBJ1-4
CDR3aa: CASSSLDGQGSKLFF
CDR3nt: TGTGCCAGTAGTTCCCTGGATGGTCAGGGCTCAAAACTGTTTTTT

d_gene: .
abundance: .
v_gene: TRBV11-2
j_gene: TRBJ2-1
CDR3aa: CASSPPNSPSVEQFF
CDR3nt: TGTGCCAGCAGCCCGCCAAACTCCCCCTCGGTAGAGCAGTTCTTC

d_gene: TRBD1
abundance: .
v_gene: TRBV27
j_gene: TRBJ1-4
CDR3aa: CASSGTGGEKLFF
CDR3nt: TGTGCCAGCAGTGGGACAGGAGGTGAAAAACTGTTTTTT

d_gene: .
abundance: few
v_gene: TRBV4-1
j_gene: TRBJ1-5
CDR3aa: CASSQEDSGVRKPQHF
CDR3nt: TGCGCCAGCAGCCAAGAGGACAGTGGGGTTAGGAAGCCCCAGCATTTT

d_gene: .
abundance: .
v_gene: TRBV9
j_gene: TRBJ2-1
CDR3aa: CASSVAGLPVRFGNEQFF
CDR3nt: TGTGCCAGCAGCGTAGCTGGACTACCAGTCAGATTTGGAAATGAGCAGTTCTTC

d_gene: TRBD1
abundance: .
v_gene: TRBV11-2
j_gene: TRBJ1-2
CDR3aa: CASSLWASGGGGYTF
CDR3nt: TGTGCCAGCAGCTTATGGGCCTCAGGGGGAGGAGGCTACACCTTC

d_gene: TRBD1
abundance: .
v_gene: TRBV25-1
j_gene: TRBJ2-2
CDR3aa: CASSTRTGSTGELFF
CDR3nt: TGTGCCAGCAGCACCCGGACAGGGTCCACCGGGGAGCTGTTTTTT

d_gene: .
abundance: .
v_gene: TRBV19
j_gene: TRBJ2-5
CDR3aa: CASSISTAKETQYF
CDR3nt: TGTGCCAGTAGTATCTCAACAGCAAAAGAGACCCAGTACTTC

d_gene: .
abundance: .
v_gene: TRBV6-1
j_gene: TRBJ1-5
CDR3aa: CASSGQRSNQPQHF
CDR3nt: TGTGCCAGCAGTGGACAGAGGAGCAATCAGCCCCAGCATTTT

d_gene: TRBD2
abundance: .
v_gene: TRBV28
j_gene: TRBJ2-1
CDR3aa: CASSFLAGVNNEQFF
CDR3nt: TGTGCCAGCAGTTTTTTAGCGGGAGTTAACAATGAGCAGTTCTTC

d_gene: .
abundance: .
v_gene: TRBV2
j_gene: TRBJ2-7
CDR3aa: CASSEPQQNYEQYF
CDR3nt: TGTGCCAGCAGTGAGCCACAGCAGAACTACGAGCAGTACTTC

d_gene: TRBD2
abundance: .
v_gene: TRBV2
j_gene: TRBJ2-6
CDR3aa: CASSVSGSGRSGANVLTF
CDR3nt: TGTGCCAGCAGTGTTAGCGGGAGCGGACGCTCTGGGGCCAACGTCCTGACTTTC

d_gene: .
abundance: .
v_gene: TRBV2
j_gene: TRBJ1-1
CDR3aa: CASSRGRVDTEAFF
CDR3nt: TGTGCCAGCAGTAGGGGCAGGGTTGACACTGAAGCTTTCTTT

d_gene: .
abundance: once
v_gene: TRBV6-1
j_gene: TRBJ1-3
CDR3aa: CASSEVGMYPGNTIYF
CDR3nt: TGTGCCAGCAGTGAAGTGGGCATGTACCCTGGAAACACCATATATTTT

d_gene: TRBD2
abundance: .
v_gene: TRBV4-1
j_gene: TRBJ2-1
CDR3aa: CASSQDLGTSGSDEQFF
CDR3nt: TGCGCCAGCAGCCAGGATCTTGGGACTAGCGGGAGCGATGAGCAGTTCTTC

d_gene: .
abundance: .
v_gene: TRBV30
j_gene: TRBJ1-1
CDR3aa: CAWSVLGRLNTEAFF
CDR3nt: TGTGCCTGGAGTGTACTCGGCAGGCTGAACACTGAAGCTTTCTTT

d_gene: TRBD1
abundance: .
v_gene: TRBV2
j_gene: TRBJ1-5
CDR3aa: CASRVKWGQGIQPQHF
CDR3nt: TGTGCCAGCAGGGTGAAATGGGGACAGGGGATCCAGCCCCAGCATTTT

d_gene: .
abundance: .
v_gene: TRBV27
j_gene: TRBJ1-5
CDR3aa: CASSLAYYSNQPQHF
CDR3nt: TGTGCCAGCAGTTTAGCCTATTATAGCAATCAGCCCCAGCATTTT

d_gene: TRBD1
abundance: .
v_gene: TRBV28
j_gene: TRBJ1-1
CDR3aa: CASRPRIHTPGGTEAFF
CDR3nt: TGTGCCAGCAGGCCCCGAATACACACTCCAGGGGGGACTGAAGCTTTCTTT

d_gene: TRBD1
abundance: .
v_gene: TRBV4-3
j_gene: TRBJ1-2
CDR3aa: CASSQGGRTGGAGGYTF
CDR3nt: TGCGCCAGCAGCCAAGGGGGACGCACAGGGGGCGCCGGTGGCTACACCTTC

d_gene: TRBD1
abundance: .
v_gene: TRBV19
j_gene: TRBJ1-3
CDR3aa: CASSRQGSSGNTIYF
CDR3nt: TGTGCCAGTTCTCGACAGGGATCCTCTGGAAACACCATATATTTT

d_gene: TRBD2
abundance: .
v_gene: TRBV2
j_gene: TRBJ2-7
CDR3aa: CATMRGEGSYEQYF
CDR3nt: TGTGCCACCATGCGGGGGGAAGGGTCCTACGAGCAGTACTTC

d_gene: TRBD1
abundance: once
v_gene: TRBV27
j_gene: TRBJ2-7
CDR3aa: CASSSSTGGYEQYF
CDR3nt: TGTGCCAGCAGTTCCTCGACAGGGGGATACGAGCAGTACTTC

d_gene: .
abundance: .
v_gene: TRBV27
j_gene: TRBJ2-2
CDR3aa: CASSPSVTRTGELFF
CDR3nt: TGTGCCAGCAGTCCCTCAGTTACAAGAACCGGGGAGCTGTTTTTT

d_gene: TRBD2
abundance: .
v_gene: TRBV5-1
j_gene: TRBJ2-1
CDR3aa: CASSLASGSYNEQFF
CDR3nt: TGCGCCAGCAGCTTAGCTAGCGGCTCCTACAATGAGCAGTTCTTC

d_gene: TRBD1
abundance: .
v_gene: TRBV7-7
j_gene: TRBJ1-1
CDR3aa: CASSYFLTGDDTEAFF
CDR3nt: TGTGCTAGCAGTTACTTCCTCACAGGGGATGACACTGAAGCTTTCTTT

d_gene: .
abundance: .
v_gene: TRBV19
j_gene: TRBJ1-1
CDR3aa: CASSIDRENTEAFF
CDR3nt: TGTGCCAGTAGTATAGACAGGGAAAACACTGAAGCTTTCTTT

d_gene: TRBD2
abundance: .
v_gene: TRBV5-4
j_gene: TRBJ2-3
CDR3aa: CASSSNTLAGTQYF
CDR3nt: TGTGCCAGCAGCTCGAACACACTAGCGGGTACGCAGTATTTT

d_gene: .
abundance: .
v_gene: TRBV29-1
j_gene: TRBJ1-1
CDR3aa: CSVENREMAFF
CDR3nt: TGCAGCGTTGAAAACAGGGAGATGGCTTTCTTT